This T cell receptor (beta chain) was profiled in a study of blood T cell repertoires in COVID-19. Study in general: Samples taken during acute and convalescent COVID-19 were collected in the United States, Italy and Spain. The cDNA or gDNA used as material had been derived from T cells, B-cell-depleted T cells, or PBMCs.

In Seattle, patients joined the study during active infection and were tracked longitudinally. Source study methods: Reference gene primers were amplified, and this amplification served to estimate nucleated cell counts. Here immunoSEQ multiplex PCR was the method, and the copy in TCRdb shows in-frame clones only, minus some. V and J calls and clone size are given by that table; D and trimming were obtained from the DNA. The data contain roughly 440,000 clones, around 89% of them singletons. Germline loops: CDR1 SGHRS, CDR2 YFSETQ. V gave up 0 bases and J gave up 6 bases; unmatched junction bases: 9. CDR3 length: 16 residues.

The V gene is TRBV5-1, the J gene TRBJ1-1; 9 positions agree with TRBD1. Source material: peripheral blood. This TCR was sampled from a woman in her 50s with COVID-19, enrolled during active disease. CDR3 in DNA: TGCGCCAGCAGCTTGGTAGGGACAGGGTTGATAGCTGAAGCTTTCTTT. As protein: CASSLVGTGLIAEAFF.